This record concerns one T cell receptor (beta chain) sequence. Antigen: not known. This CDR3 comprises 15 residues. V was shortened by 1 base and J by 3 bases, with 14 bases between the two germline ends. The V gene's germline CDR1 is SGHRS and CDR2 YFSETQ. Construction of TCR beta libraries relied on iRepertoire HTBI primers and on Arm-PCR targeting CDR3 regions. Original analysis: Identified across the samples were approximately 60 TRBV segments and around 14 TRBJ segments. TCRdb reprocessed the multiplex PCR reads via MiXCR and lists one record per CDR3 protein. TCRdb's processing, not the study's, gives the V and J calls here. The repertoire holds over 350,000 distinct CDR3 sequences, with 20% as singletons. The sample belongs to a study of regulatory T cells in long-lasting Graves disease. The time point was: persistent/refractory GD, antithyroid drugs over 5 years with positive TRAb. RNA from PBMCs was the source of the TCR library.

Study-level findings and limits: Persistent disease was characterized by preferential usage of TRBV28, TRBJ1-2 and TRBJ2-5.

This sequence originates from a female donor with Graves disease. The V gene is TRBV5-1, the J gene TRBJ2-7, with D perhaps matching TRBD1 (6 bases). Sequenced here: peripheral blood mononuclear cells (PBMCs), sampled when the disease was refractory, from a patient treated with antithyroid drugs. The CDR3 region is CASSLSPGALYEQYF. In nucleotides, the CDR3 is TGCGCCAGCAGCTTGTCCCCAGGGGCCCTCTACGAGCAGTACTTC.